This section outlines one TCR beta chain sequence together with its context. This sample stems from a study of blood T cell repertoires in COVID-19. Study summary: T cells, B-cell-depleted T cells, or PBMCs provided the cDNA or gDNA that served as material.

The data were produced by immunoSEQ multiplex PCR, yet TCRdb's version contains in-frame clones alone and is incomplete. The sample has 300,000 to 350,000 clones, around 90% seen once; the top ten hold 6% to 7%. The V gene's germline CDR1 is SQVTM and CDR2 ANQGSEA. The CDR3 has 13 amino acids. V dropped 6 bases and J dropped 5 bases, with 13 bases sitting between them. This chain links TRBV29-1 with TRBJ2-2; D is possibly TRBD2 (6 bases). This TCR was recovered from a woman aged 25 to 39 with COVID-19, enrolled during active disease. Sequences were obtained from peripheral blood. The CDR3 reads CSVGGIATGELFF. The CDR3 bases are TGCAGCGTGGGAGGAATAGCGACCGGGGAGCTGTTTTTT.